This T cell receptor beta chain was documented in a study of early T cells in non-severe SARS-CoV-2 infection (dated by TCRdb to the early 2020s). Context from the whole study: TCR sequencing used bulk RNA from unsorted whole blood, so alpha and beta chains could not be paired.

The investigation overall reported the following: VDJdb matching was skewed toward anti-spike CD8 responses, so virus-specific expansions were likely underestimated and private and CD4 specificities were missed.

As encoded in the germline V gene, CDR1 is SGHTA while CDR2 is FQGNSA. The CDR3 spans 14 residues, from the cysteine through the phenylalanine. Only CDR3 DNA is held: 42 bases, read in frame from base 1. V trim: 4 bases; J trim: 8 bases; unmatched bases: 8. This was a case-control study nested in a cohort of healthcare workers in London, UK, who had nasopharyngeal swab PCR tests and blood samples taken every week. Healthcare workers were recruited between 23 and 31 March 2020, during the week of the UK lockdown, and were followed weekly for up to roughly 15 weeks. This clonotype was detected ten times or more. Its antigen specificity is not known. Per-base quality was not reported, and no clone a single base away is much larger than it. Libraries were built with 5' RACE. Sequencing was carried out with a NextSeq 500. In the TCR library protocol, unique molecular identifiers were attached to individual cDNA molecules to correct for PCR bias and sequencing error. Both TCR alpha and beta chains were sequenced, and tight co-correlation was observed between alpha and beta sequence abundances in each sample. Per the authors' processing: Decombinator V4 was used to perform V gene, J gene and CDR3 annotation of TCR sequences. TCRs were defined as expanded if a significant change between any two time points was detected under a Poisson model with p below 0.0001. TCR abundances were normalised to the total number of TCRs sequenced in each sample and reported as counts per million. TRAV1-2 paired with TRAJ12, TRAJ20 or TRAJ33 defined MAIT TCRs, while TRAV10 paired with TRAJ18 defined iNKT TCRs. A search of VDJdb, accessed on 1 November 2021, was run for TCRs annotated to CMV, EBV and SARS-CoV-2, with TCRs annotated for multiple antigens excluded. TCRdb reran the public reads through fastp at Q25 and MiXCR, keeping productive beta chains. Every CDR3 protein is listed once, alongside the most common genes and DNA of its rows. These V and J calls rely on TCRdb rather than the paper's analysis. The sample has 30,000 to 40,000 distinct CDR3 sequences on record, less than 8.5% of them singletons. The top ten clones comprise about 13% of the sample.

This receptor was taken from an adult who was a healthcare worker with PCR-confirmed SARS-CoV-2 infection or an uninfected control (not recorded which). The V and J segments used are TRBV7-2 and TRBJ1-2, and TRBD1 aligns with 9 junction nucleotides. The specimen was whole blood, collected at baseline. The CDR3 corresponds to CASSSTGTGTGYTF. The nucleotide sequence is TGTGCCAGCAGCTCAACCGGGACAGGGACCGGCTACACCTTC. This CDR3, with the reference TRBV7-2 and TRBJ1-2 proteins standing in past its ends, gives the full variable domain GAGVSQSPSNKVTEKGKDVELRCDPISGHTALYWYRQSLGQGLEFLIYFQGNSAPDKSGLPSDRFSAERTGGSVSTLTIQRTQQEDSAVYLCASSSTGTGTGYTFGSGTRLTVV.